One and the same sample provided the 9 T cell receptor beta chains below, sequenced in a study of shared clonotypes between healthy human individuals. The table came from immunoSEQ multiplex PCR; TCRdb's copy has only in-frame clones and leaves some out. The table lists around 600,000 clones, approximately 97% of them singletons. Sequences were obtained from naive CD4+ T cells sorted from blood. The subset: CD45RA+ positively selected. These receptors were collected from a young woman in good health.

About this clone itself: An end of the junction does not agree with germline; a read error may underlie this. V is TRBV27 and J is TRBJ1-2; TRBD1 matches at 7 bases. The CDR3 covers 14 residues. Germline V gene data show CDR1 as MNHEY and CDR2 as SMNVEV (reference sequence). The CDR3, as DNA: TGTGCCGGCAGTTTCACCGGGACAGTCTATGGCTACACCTTC. Encoded protein: CAGSFTGTVYGYTF.

This sequence joins TRBV2 and TRBJ2-7; no clear D. Trimming took 8 bases from V and 1 from J, leaving 15 bases between them. Germline lookup yields CDR1 SNHLY and CDR2 FYNNEI. This CDR3 contains 14 residues. Written as DNA, the CDR3 is TGTGCCAGCTCAGCGCGTTTTACGTCCTACGAGCAGTACTTC. Encoded protein: CASSARFTSYEQYF.

The chain has TRBV10-3 and TRBJ1-1; D ambiguous. This CDR3 has 14 residues. Trimming cost V 2 bases and J 8 bases, with 15 bases left between them. CDR1 and CDR2 (germline): ENHRY, SYGVKD. CDR3 protein: CAISENRGVVEAFF. The CDR3 nucleotides read TGTGCCATCAGTGAGAACCGTGGGGTCGTAGAAGCTTTCTTT.

This chain uses TRBV5-1 with TRBJ2-5; 9 bases map to TRBD2. The better agreement between TRBJ2-7 and the DNA end casts doubt on the J call. The length of the CDR3 is 16 residues. CDR1 and CDR2 from the germline V gene are SGHRS and YFSETQ. Written as DNA, the CDR3 is TGCGCCAGCAGCGCGCTTAGCGGGAGTTCGATCAACGAGCAGTACTTC. Translating gives CASSALSGSSINEQYF.

In its sample, this clone was seen once. The chain links TRBV6-1 to TRBJ2-5; D possibly corresponds to TRBD1 (5 bases). CDR1 and CDR2 from the germline V gene are MNHNS and SASEGT. V lost 8 bases and J lost 3, with 7 bases in between. The CDR3 is made up of 11 amino acids. The CDR3 is CASSREETQYF. CDR3 coding DNA: TGTGCCAGCTCCAGGGAAGAGACCCAGTACTTC.

The chain recombines TRBV11-2 with TRBJ2-1, with D possibly being TRBD1 (5 bases). The CDR3 is made up of 14 amino acids. Germline CDR1 and CDR2: SGHAT and FQNNGV. V gave up 0 bases and J gave up 11 bases, with 14 bases separating them. The CDR3 DNA reads TGTGCCAGCAGCTTAGAATCGCAGGGATCTAAGCAGTTCTTC. It codes for CASSLESQGSKQFF.

V usage is TRBV5-6 and J usage is TRBJ2-1; 12 bases line up with TRBD2. Per the germline V gene, CDR1 is SGHDT and CDR2 is YYEEEE. Germline trimming cut 4 bases from V and 9 bases from J; bases unmatched to any gene: 14. This CDR3 has 17 amino acids. The CDR3 loop reads CASSTRSTSGRWGEQFF. CDR3 sequence (DNA): TGTGCCAGCAGCACCCGCAGTACTAGCGGGAGGTGGGGTGAGCAGTTCTTC.

This chain connects TRBV7-9 to TRBJ2-3; D not resolved. CDR1 is SEHNR, CDR2 FQNEAQ, per germline (reference sequence). Trimming pared 11 bases from V and 3 bases from J, leaving 18 bases between. This CDR3 comprises 14 residues. In DNA form, the CDR3 reads TGTGCCGTAGAGTGGATCGACTCTACAGATACGCAGTATTTT. It yields the protein CAVEWIDSTDTQYF. The full variable domain, in which reference TRBV7-9 and TRBJ2-3 provide the parts outside the CDR3, is DTGVSQNPRHKITKRGQNVTFRCDPISEHNRLYWYRQTLGQGPEFLTYFQNEAQLEKSRLLSDRFSAERPKGSFSTLEIQRTEQGDSAMYLCAVEWIDSTDTQYFGPGTRLTVL.

In its sample, this clone was seen a few times. The chain couples TRBV5-1 to TRBJ2-1, with 11 bases fitting TRBD2. Per the germline V gene, CDR1 is SGHRS and CDR2 is YFSETQ. After removal of 4 bases from V and 4 bases from J, the junction contained 4 bases not matched to a gene. This CDR3 comprises 15 residues. The CDR3 here is CASSIRTSGYNEQFF. In DNA form, the CDR3 reads TGCGCCAGCAGCATCCGGACTAGCGGGTACAATGAGCAGTTCTTC.